This paragraph covers one T cell receptor beta chain sequence. Method: immunoSEQ multiplex PCR; TCRdb's copy keeps in-frame clones and lacks some. The top ten clones hold about 6.2% of a sample with about 75,000 clones, 85% to 95% of them seen once. This entry comes from a study of control samples from healthy donors and cancer patients. The TCR originated in a woman aged 40 to 50 in good health. Sequencing was carried out using blood.

The CDR3 sequence: CASSRQGRGRGYTF. The CDR3 DNA reads as TGTGCCAGTAGTAGACAGGGGAGAGGACGTGGCTACACCTTC. V gene TRBV19 combines with J gene TRBJ1-2; 8 bases map to TRBD1. V lost 4 bases, J lost 7 bases, and 8 bases stayed unmatched. Germline loops: CDR1 LNHDA, CDR2 SQIVND (reference sequence). This CDR3 region has 14 residues.